The next 19 T cell receptor beta chains were all read from a single sample in a study of cytomegalovirus exposure and HLA in healthy donors. Use of 60 Vbeta and 13 Jbeta primers characterized the PCR. Sequencing was performed with immunoSEQ multiplex PCR; in TCRdb, only in-frame clones are kept and a portion is missing. This table holds about 140,000 clones. Sequencing used PBMCs. These receptors were collected from a woman aged 18-30 years in good health and CMV-seronegative.

The CDR3 region is CASSLKQLGTDTQYF. The CDR3, as DNA: TGTGCCAGCAGCTTAAAACAGCTGGGCACAGATACGCAGTATTTT. The chain has TRBV7-3 and TRBJ2-3, with unresolved D. V was trimmed by 1 base and J by 1 base, leaving 9 bases between them. Germline CDR1 is SGHTA and CDR2 is FQGTGA. The length of the CDR3 is 15 residues.

The chain joins TRBV15 to TRBJ1-5, with D possibly being TRBD1 (5 bases). This CDR3 has 17 amino acids. The germline gives CDR1 LNHNV, CDR2 YYDKDF (reference sequence). The V gene lost 3 bases and the J gene lost 7 bases, with 22 bases spanning the gap. DNA for the CDR3: TGTGCCACCAGCAGTGCCCTTCGTGGGGGGAGGGAACAGCCCCAGCATTTT. This codes for CATSSALRGGREQPQHF.

V is TRBV18 and J is TRBJ2-1; TRBD2 matches at 11 bases. The V segment lost 9 bases and the J segment 5 bases; nucleotides outside the gene matches: 6. CDR1 and CDR2 from the germline V gene are KGHSH and LQKENI. The CDR3 consists of 14 residues. Here the CDR3 reads CASRETSGDNEQFF. CDR3 coding DNA: TGTGCCAGTAGGGAGACTAGCGGGGACAATGAGCAGTTCTTC.

This chain joins TRBV7-6 and TRBJ2-7; D may be TRBD1 (6 bases). Trimming shortened V by 1 base and J by 0 bases, and 19 bases separated the two germline ends. The germline CDR1 and CDR2 sequences are SGHVS and FNYEAQ. This CDR3 is 18 amino acids long. CDR3: CASSLVTNSGHHSYEQYF. DNA for the CDR3: TGTGCCAGCAGCTTAGTGACGAATTCGGGACACCACTCCTACGAGCAGTACTTC.

The chain joins TRBV5-6 to TRBJ2-3; 9 nucleotides line up with TRBD2. Germline CDR1 reads SGHDT; CDR2 reads YYEEEE. Germline trimming cut 6 bases from V and 6 bases from J; bases unmatched to any gene: 14. The CDR3 has 16 amino acids. The CDR3 region is CASTIHGGRAPDTQYF. The CDR3 bases are TGTGCCAGCACCATCCATGGCGGGAGGGCCCCGGATACGCAGTATTTT.

This chain joins TRBV5-4 and TRBJ2-1, with D possibly matching TRBD2 (5 bases). Per germline, CDR1 SGHNT and CDR2 YYREEE (reference sequence). V lost 5 bases, J lost 4 bases, and 16 bases lay in between. This CDR3 has 15 amino acids. The CDR3 bases are TGTGCCAGCAGGCTCTACGCGGGTACATACAATGAGCAGTTCTTC. Amino acids: CASRLYAGTYNEQFF.

This chain uses TRBV19 with TRBJ2-7, with TRBD1 matching 9 bases. In germline, CDR1 is LNHDA, CDR2 SQIVND (reference sequence). The CDR3 has 14 residues. V dropped 7 bases and J dropped 5; count of bases not matched to a gene: 9. The CDR3 DNA follows: TGTGCCAGTACCCCCGGGACAGGGATCCACGAGCAGTACTTC. This codes for CASTPGTGIHEQYF.

The CDR3 is CASSERYSNQPQHF. The CDR3 region has the DNA TGTGCCAGCAGTGAACGGTATAGCAATCAGCCCCAGCATTTT. The chain joins TRBV6-1 to TRBJ1-5; D unresolved. The germline V gene encodes CDR1 MNHNS and CDR2 SASEGT. The CDR3 is made up of 14 amino acids. Trimming removed 2 bases from V and 0 bases from J, with 5 bases in between.

The chain combines TRBV7-9 with TRBJ1-4; possibly TRBD1 for D (5 bases). CDR1 is SEHNR and CDR2 is FQNEAQ in the germline V gene (reference sequence). The CDR3 is 15 residues long. Trimming pared 4 bases from V and 8 bases from J, leaving 17 bases between. The CDR3 sequence is CASSWLRGEGEKLFF. Here the CDR3 DNA reads TGTGCCAGCAGCTGGCTTCGAGGGGAGGGGGAAAAACTGTTTTTT.

The V and J genes are TRBV11-2 and TRBJ1-2; D is undetermined. Trimming pared 6 bases from V and 2 bases from J, leaving 7 bases between. The germline V gene has CDR1 SGHAT and CDR2 FQNNGV. This CDR3 spans 12 amino acids. CDR3: CASSSQNYGYTF. DNA of the CDR3: TGTGCCAGCAGTTCACAGAACTATGGCTACACCTTC.

This chain links TRBV9 with TRBJ2-2; 8 bases line up with TRBD1. The length of the CDR3 is 17 residues. In germline, CDR1 is SGDLS, CDR2 YYNGEE. V lost 0 bases, J lost 2 bases, and 6 bases stayed unmatched. CDR3 nucleotide sequence: TGTGCCAGCAGCGTAGCTACGGGGACAGGTAACACCGGGGAGCTGTTTTTT. Translated, it gives CASSVATGTGNTGELFF.

The chain recombines TRBV7-3 with TRBJ2-1, with a tentative D call TRBD1 (8 bases). Germline V gives CDR1 SGHTA, CDR2 FQGTGA. V lost 4 bases and J lost 5, with 12 bases in between. The CDR3 extends over 14 amino acids. The CDR3 DNA sequence: TGTGCCAGCAGCTACAGGGGGGGGGACAATGAGCAGTTCTTC. Its translation is CASSYRGGDNEQFF.

The chain carries TRBV5-1 and TRBJ2-5; D is perhaps TRBD2 (5 bases). V was shortened by 4 bases and J by 5 bases, with 15 bases between the two germline ends. Germline V gene data show CDR1 as SGHRS and CDR2 as YFSETQ. The CDR3 length is 14 residues. The CDR3 loop is CASSRESRGETQYF. The CDR3 bases are TGCGCCAGCAGCCGGGAAAGTCGTGGGGAGACCCAGTACTTC. The full variable domain, its missing parts supplied by reference TRBV5-1 and TRBJ2-5, is KAGVTQTPRYLIKTRGQQVTLSCSPISGHRSVSWYQQTPGQGLQFLFEYFSETQRNKGNFPGRFSGRQFSNSRSEMNVSTLELGDSALYLCASSRESRGETQYFGPGTRLLVL.

The chain has TRBV27 and TRBJ2-3; 7 positions agree with TRBD1. Trimming at V came to 6 bases and at J to 0 bases, leaving 18 bases not matched to a gene. The germline CDR1 and CDR2 sequences are MNHEY and SMNVEV (reference sequence). This CDR3 has 19 residues. In DNA, the CDR3 is TGTGCCAGCAGCCCTGACTGGACAGGCCCTCCAGCTAGCACAGATACGCAGTATTTT. Protein product: CASSPDWTGPPASTDTQYF.

This chain connects TRBV4-3 to TRBJ2-3; no firm D call. Germline V gene sequence: CDR1 LGHNA, CDR2 YSLEER. Trimming took 0 bases from V and 4 from J, leaving 17 bases between them. The length of the CDR3 is 17 residues. In DNA, the CDR3 is TGCGCCAGCAGCCAAGATGCCGGTTCCCACGTCTCAGATACGCAGTATTTT. This gives the protein CASSQDAGSHVSDTQYF.

In DNA form, the CDR3 reads TGTGCCAGCAGCCCCAACCGGGGCACAGATACGCAGTATTTT. This gives the protein CASSPNRGTDTQYF. This chain joins TRBV7-3 and TRBJ2-3; D remains unclear. V lost 5 bases, J lost 1 base, and 10 bases lay in between. CDR1 SGHTA and CDR2 FQGTGA come from the germline V gene. The CDR3 is made up of 14 amino acids.

The rearrangement links TRBV7-9 to TRBJ2-3, with TRBD1 identical over 10 bases. The germline V gene encodes CDR1 SEHNR and CDR2 FQNEAQ (reference sequence). The J segment lost 3 bases and the V segment lost 3 bases, leaving 6 bases of the junction unmatched. The CDR3 is 16 residues long. The CDR3 bases are TGTGCCAGCAGCTTGGGGACAGGGGTTTTGACAGATACGCAGTATTTT. This gives the protein CASSLGTGVLTDTQYF.

The chain combines TRBV7-6 with TRBJ2-1, with TRBD2 identical over 15 bases. This CDR3 has 17 residues. Losses at the gene ends were 5 bases for V and 5 bases for J; bases not matched to a gene: 7. In germline, CDR1 is SGHVS, CDR2 FNYEAQ. Here the CDR3 reads CASSAGLAGGRNNEQFF. In DNA, the CDR3 is TGTGCCAGCAGCGCAGGACTAGCGGGAGGGCGGAACAATGAGCAGTTCTTC. The full variable domain, in which reference TRBV7-6 and TRBJ2-1 provide the parts outside the CDR3, is GAGVSQSPRYKVTKRGQDVALRCDPISGHVSLYWYRQALGQGPEFLTYFNYEAQQDKSGLPNDRFSAERPEGSISTLTIQRTEQRDSAMYRCASSAGLAGGRNNEQFFGPGTRLTVL.

V gene TRBV15 combines with J gene TRBJ2-7; 9 nucleotides align to TRBD2. The V gene's germline CDR1 is LNHNV and CDR2 YYDKDF (reference sequence). The CDR3 covers 16 residues. The J segment lost 5 bases and the V segment lost 1 base, leaving 9 bases of the junction unmatched. CDR3 residues: CATSRARIAGVNEQYF. The CDR3 bases are TGTGCCACCAGCAGAGCCCGGATAGCGGGAGTCAACGAGCAGTACTTC. The full variable domain, with the rest looked up from reference TRBV15 and TRBJ2-7, is DAMVIQNPRYQVTQFGKPVTLSCSQTLNHNVMYWYQQKSSQAPKLLFHYYDKDFNNEADTPDNFQSRRPNTSFCFLDIRSPGLGDTAMYLCATSRARIAGVNEQYFGPGTRLTVT.